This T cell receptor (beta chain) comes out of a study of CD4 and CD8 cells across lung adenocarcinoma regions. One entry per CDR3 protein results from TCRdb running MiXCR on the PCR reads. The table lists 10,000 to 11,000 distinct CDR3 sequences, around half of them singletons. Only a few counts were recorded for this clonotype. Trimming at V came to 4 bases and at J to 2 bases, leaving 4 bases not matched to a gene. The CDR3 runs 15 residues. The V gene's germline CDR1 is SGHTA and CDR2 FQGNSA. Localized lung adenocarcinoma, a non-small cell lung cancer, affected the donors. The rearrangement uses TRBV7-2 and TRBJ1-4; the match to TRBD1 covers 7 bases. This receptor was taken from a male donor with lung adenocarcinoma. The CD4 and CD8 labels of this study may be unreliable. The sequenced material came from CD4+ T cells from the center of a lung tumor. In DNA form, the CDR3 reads TGTGCCAGCAGCTCCGGGGACAGCACTAATGAAAAACTGTTTTTT. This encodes CASSSGDSTNEKLFF.